This T cell receptor beta chain was retrieved from a study of T cells in Graves' hyperthyroidism and ophthalmopathy. Study observations and caveats: Most thyroid clonotypes with frequency above 0.001 were detected in blood.

The V end lost 6 bases, the J end lost 6 bases, and 24 bases lay between the germline ends. The CDR3 has 15 amino acids. The germline CDR1 and CDR2 sequences are SQVTM and ANQGSEA. This clonotype has ten or more counts. Its antigen is undetermined. Lactation, pregnancy, other autoimmune disease or uncontrolled infection led to exclusion of patients. RNA transcripts yielded amplified TCR beta CDR3 regions. Primed by the HTBI set, a first-round RT-PCR was run on the TCR CDR3. TCRdb recomputed calls from the multiplex PCR reads with MiXCR, one row per CDR3 protein. Of fewer than 250,000 distinct CDR3 sequences listed, around 15% were seen once; the top ten hold more than 25%.

The sample taken for sequencing was blood. The chain combines TRBV29-1 with TRBJ2-7; D not certain. The sequence was collected from a woman under 30 with Graves' ophthalmopathy. Here the CDR3 reads CSVTPSGSLSVEQYF. In DNA, the CDR3 is TGCAGCGTCACCCCATCGGGCTCCCTTAGTGTCGAGCAGTACTTC.